The 10 T cell receptor beta chains presented below share a single source sample, sequenced in a study of blood T cell repertoires in COVID-19. The method was immunoSEQ multiplex PCR; TCRdb's version includes in-frame clones alone and lacks a portion of them. The table records under 200,000 clones, about 88% of them present only once. Source material: PBMCs or T cells enriched from blood (not recorded which). The receptors were sampled from a woman under 30 who had recovered from COVID-19.

J is TRBJ1-1 and V is TRBV5-1; 8 nucleotides agree with TRBD1. Germline CDR1 SGHRS, CDR2 YFSETQ. Trimming took 2 bases from V and 8 from J; bases not matched to a gene: 5. The CDR3 is made up of 13 amino acids. DNA of the CDR3: TGCGCCAGCAGCTTCAACGGACAGGGAGAAGCTTTCTTT. Its translation is CASSFNGQGEAFF.

The rearrangement joins TRBV24-1 to TRBJ2-1; 8 nucleotides align to TRBD1. This CDR3 region has 15 residues. CDR1 and CDR2 (germline): KGHDR, SFDVKD. After removal of 6 bases from V and 10 bases from J, the junction contained 13 bases not matched to a gene. CDR3 sequence: CATSTGQGPPEEQFF. The CDR3 coding sequence is TGTGCCACCAGTACAGGACAGGGCCCACCGGAAGAGCAGTTCTTC.

The chain couples TRBV27 to TRBJ1-2; 8 positions match TRBD1. The CDR3 totals 17 residues. Germline CDR1 MNHEY, CDR2 SMNVEV (reference sequence). V shed 3 bases, J shed 2 bases, and the junction held 11 bases outside the gene matches. In nucleotides, the CDR3 is TGTGCCAGCAGTTTTCTTCTGGGACAGGCTGGAAACTATGGCTACACCTTC. It yields the protein CASSFLLGQAGNYGYTF.

The CDR3 sequence is CASSGRGRGQPQHF. For the CDR3, the DNA is TGTGCCAGCAGCGGGCGGGGCAGGGGGCAGCCCCAGCATTTT. The chain links TRBV28 to TRBJ1-5, with TRBD1 identical over 7 bases. The CDR3 is made up of 14 amino acids. Germline CDR1 and CDR2: MDHEN and SYDVKM. V was pared by 6 bases and J by 7 bases, with 9 bases of the junction left unmatched.

The rearrangement uses TRBV5-4 and TRBJ2-3; 7 bases fit TRBD1. V was pared by 0 bases and J by 4 bases, with 5 bases of the junction left unmatched. This CDR3 is 15 amino acids long. Germline CDR1 and CDR2: SGHNT and YYREEE (reference sequence). CDR3 nucleotides: TGTGCCAGCAGCTTGGGACAGGGAAGTGCAGATACGCAGTATTTT. Its translation is CASSLGQGSADTQYF.

The chain employs TRBV10-3 and TRBJ2-7; 7 nucleotides line up with TRBD2. CDR1 ENHRY and CDR2 SYGVKD come from the germline V gene. With 2 bases clipped from V and 3 bases from J, the junction kept 10 bases outside the gene matches. This CDR3 is 16 amino acids long. CDR3 amino acids: CAISEAWGGRDYEQYF. CDR3 nucleotides: TGTGCCATCAGTGAGGCGTGGGGGGGGAGGGACTACGAGCAGTACTTC.

This chain joins TRBV28 and TRBJ1-1; 7 nucleotides align to TRBD1. The CDR3 covers 16 residues. After removal of 5 bases from V and 3 bases from J, the junction contained 12 bases not matched to a gene. CDR1 and CDR2 from the germline V gene are MDHEN and SYDVKM. This CDR3 is CASSIRGGIGDTEAFF. In DNA form, the CDR3 reads TGTGCCAGCAGTATAAGAGGGGGCATTGGGGACACTGAAGCTTTCTTT.

The rearrangement joins TRBV5-1 to TRBJ2-1, with TRBD2 matching over 10 bases. J was trimmed by 5 bases and V by 1 base; bases with no gene match: 9. This CDR3 is built from 17 residues. CDR1 SGHRS and CDR2 YFSETQ come from the germline V gene. The CDR3 region is CASSLSPASGRDNEQFF. The CDR3 DNA reads as TGCGCCAGCAGCTTGAGTCCCGCTAGCGGGAGAGACAATGAGCAGTTCTTC.

The V call is TRBV7-2, the J call TRBJ2-6; TRBD2 might be the D (6 bases). Per the germline V gene, CDR1 is SGHTA and CDR2 is FQGNSA. The CDR3 is made up of 16 amino acids. Trimming left V 0 bases short and J 2 bases short, with 8 bases between. The CDR3 here is CASSLAWGAGANVLTF. The DNA of the CDR3 is TGTGCCAGCAGCTTAGCGTGGGGGGCTGGGGCCAACGTCCTGACTTTC.

The chain is built from TRBV5-1 and TRBJ2-3; D is unclear. V lost 1 base and J 0 bases, leaving 6 bases between the germline ends. The CDR3 is made up of 14 amino acids. Germline CDR1 and CDR2: SGHRS and YFSETQ. CDR3 amino acids: CASSLFSSTDTQYF. DNA of the CDR3: TGCGCCAGCAGCTTGTTTTCTAGCACAGATACGCAGTATTTT.